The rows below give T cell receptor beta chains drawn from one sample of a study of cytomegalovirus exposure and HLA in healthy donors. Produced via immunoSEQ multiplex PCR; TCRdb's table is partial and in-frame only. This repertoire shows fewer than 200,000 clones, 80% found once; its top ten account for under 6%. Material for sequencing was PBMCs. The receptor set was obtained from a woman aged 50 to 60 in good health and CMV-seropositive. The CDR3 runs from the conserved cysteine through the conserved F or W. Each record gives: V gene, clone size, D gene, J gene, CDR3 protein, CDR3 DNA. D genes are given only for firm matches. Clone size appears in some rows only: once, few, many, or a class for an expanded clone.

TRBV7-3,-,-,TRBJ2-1,CASSLTVGSSYNEQFF,TGTGCCAGCAGCTTAACGGTGGGGAGCTCCTACAATGAGCAGTTCTTC
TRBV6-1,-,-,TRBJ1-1,CASSEALRELRNTEAFF,TGTGCCAGCAGTGAAGCGCTTCGGGAACTTAGGAACACTGAAGCTTTCTTT
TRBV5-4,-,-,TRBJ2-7,CASSLEQAYEQYF,TGTGCCAGCAGCTTGGAACAGGCCTACGAGCAGTACTTC
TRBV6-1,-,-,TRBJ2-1,CASSVFAGSTYNEQFF,TGTGCCAGCAGTGTGTTCGCGGGCTCAACCTACAATGAGCAGTTCTTC
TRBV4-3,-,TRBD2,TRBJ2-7,CASSQDLSPLAVTYEQYF,TGCGCCAGCAGCCAAGATCTATCCCCACTAGCGGTTACCTACGAGCAGTACTTC
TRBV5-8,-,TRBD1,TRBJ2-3,CASSLLGTVGADTQYF,TGTGCCAGCAGCTTGTTAGGGACAGTTGGAGCAGATACGCAGTATTTT
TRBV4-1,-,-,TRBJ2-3,CASSQDPTPNDTQYF,TGCGCCAGCAGCCAAGACCCCACACCAAACGATACGCAGTATTTT
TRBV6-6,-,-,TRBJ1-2,CASSYSDWSGGYTF,TGTGCCAGCAGTTACTCAGACTGGAGCGGGGGCTACACCTTC
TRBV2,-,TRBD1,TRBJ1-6,CASSGTGNSPLHF,TGTGCCAGCAGCGGGACAGGGAATTCACCCCTCCACTTT
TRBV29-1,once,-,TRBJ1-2,CSGGSTGGVGYTF,TGCAGCGGTGGGTCTACGGGAGGCGTTGGCTACACCTTC
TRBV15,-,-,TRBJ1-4,CATSREQGGDEKLFF,TGTGCCACCAGCAGGGAACAGGGAGGGGATGAAAAACTGTTTTTT
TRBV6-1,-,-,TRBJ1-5,CASQWGDQPQHF,TGTGCCAGCCAGTGGGGCGATCAGCCCCAGCATTTT
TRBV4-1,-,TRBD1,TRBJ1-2,CASSQGGTGRRINGYTF,TGCGCCAGCAGCCAGGGAGGGACAGGTCGGAGAATTAATGGCTACACCTTC
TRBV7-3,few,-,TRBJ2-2,CASSLSRARDTGELFF,TGTGCCAGCAGCTTAAGCAGGGCAAGAGATACCGGGGAGCTGTTTTTT
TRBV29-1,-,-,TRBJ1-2,CSSSGWSGYTF,TGCAGCTCATCCGGATGGAGCGGCTACACCTTC
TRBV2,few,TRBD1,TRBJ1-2,CASSADRAYGYTF,TGTGCCAGCAGTGCCGACAGGGCCTATGGCTACACCTTC
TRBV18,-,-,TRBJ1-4,CASSSQQGRANEKLFF,TGTGCCAGCTCATCCCAACAGGGACGAGCTAATGAAAAACTGTTTTTT
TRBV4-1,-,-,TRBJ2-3,CASSQDLISTDTQYF,TGCGCCAGCAGCCAAGATCTAATTAGCACAGATACGCAGTATTTT
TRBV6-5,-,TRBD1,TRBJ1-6,CASSPGGQLNSPLHF,TGTGCCAGCAGTCCCGGGGGACAGCTTAATTCACCCCTCCACTTT
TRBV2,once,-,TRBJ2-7,CASRWEALGQYF,TGTGCCAGCAGGTGGGAGGCTCTCGGGCAATACTTC
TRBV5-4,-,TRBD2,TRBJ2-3,CASSLGPGLAGDTQYF,TGTGCCAGCAGCTTGGGGCCGGGACTAGCGGGAGATACGCAGTATTTT
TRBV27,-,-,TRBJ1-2,CASSFNRANYGYTF,TGTGCCAGCAGTTTCAATCGAGCTAACTATGGCTACACCTTC
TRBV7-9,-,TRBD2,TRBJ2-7,CASSFGLAGEPYEQYF,TGTGCCAGCAGCTTCGGGCTAGCGGGGGAACCCTACGAGCAGTACTTC
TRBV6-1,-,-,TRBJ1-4,CASSRTVGVNEKLFF,TGTGCCAGCAGCAGGACAGTAGGCGTGAATGAAAAACTGTTTTTT
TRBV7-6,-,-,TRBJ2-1,CASSLGGLYEQFF,TGTGCCAGCAGCTTAGGGGGCCTCTATGAGCAGTTCTTC
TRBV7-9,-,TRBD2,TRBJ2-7,CASSYISGSYEQYF,TGTGCCAGCAGCTACATTAGCGGGAGTTACGAGCAGTACTTC
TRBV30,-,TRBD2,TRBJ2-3,CAWSAGGTSGGSTDTQYF,TGTGCCTGGAGTGCAGGTGGGACTAGCGGGGGGAGCACAGATACGCAGTATTTT
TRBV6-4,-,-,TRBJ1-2,CASSAHFGGISYGYTF,TGTGCCAGCAGCGCCCATTTTGGTGGTATTAGCTATGGCTACACCTTC
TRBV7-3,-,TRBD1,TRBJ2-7,CASSLGAGGAYEQYF,TGTGCCAGCAGCTTAGGAGCAGGGGGAGCCTACGAGCAGTACTTC
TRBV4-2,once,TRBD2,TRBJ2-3,CASSRISGDTQYF,TGTGCCAGCAGCCGAATTAGCGGGGATACGCAGTATTTT
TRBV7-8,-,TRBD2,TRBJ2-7,CASSTAGVGGEQYF,TGTGCCAGCTCTACGGCGGGAGTGGGCGGCGAGCAGTACTTC
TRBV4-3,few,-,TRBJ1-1,CASSQYKNTEAFF,TGCGCCAGCAGCCAATACAAGAACACTGAAGCTTTCTTT
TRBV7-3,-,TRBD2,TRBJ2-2,CASSQSGGIANTGELFF,TGTGCCAGCAGCCAAAGCGGGGGGATCGCGAACACCGGGGAGCTGTTTTTT
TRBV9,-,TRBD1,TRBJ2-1,CASSVGGQGFNEQFF,TGTGCCAGCAGCGTAGGGGGACAGGGGTTCAATGAGCAGTTCTTC
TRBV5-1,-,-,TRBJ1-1,CASSTGGSLVNTEAFF,TGCGCCAGCAGCACGGGGGGATCCCTCGTGAACACTGAAGCTTTCTTT
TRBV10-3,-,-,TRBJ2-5,CAISGSPGETQYF,TGTGCCATCAGTGGGAGTCCTGGGGAGACCCAGTACTTC
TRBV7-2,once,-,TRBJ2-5,CASSAARTEETQYF,TGTGCCAGCAGCGCAGCTCGGACAGAAGAGACCCAGTACTTC
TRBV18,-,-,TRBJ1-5,CASSYTHGGSNQPQHF,TGTGCCAGCTCATATACGCACGGGGGAAGCAATCAGCCCCAGCATTTT
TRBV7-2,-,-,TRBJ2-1,CASSLARTYNEQFF,TGTGCCAGCAGCTTAGCGCGCACCTACAATGAGCAGTTCTTC
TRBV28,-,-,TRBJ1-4,CASSPPGTWVKKLFF,TGTGCCAGCAGTCCCCCAGGGACTTGGGTGAAAAAACTGTTTTTT
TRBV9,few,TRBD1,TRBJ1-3,CASSVGSGQGVGDTIYF,TGTGCCAGCAGCGTAGGGTCCGGACAGGGTGTAGGAGACACCATATATTTT
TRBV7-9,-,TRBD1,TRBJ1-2,CASSLAGTAYGYTF,TGTGCCAGCAGCTTAGCGGGGACAGCCTATGGCTACACCTTC
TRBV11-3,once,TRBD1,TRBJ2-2,CASSLKQGGTGELFF,TGTGCCAGCAGCTTAAAACAGGGGGGAACCGGGGAGCTGTTTTTT
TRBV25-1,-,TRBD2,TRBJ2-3,CATGLADSTDTQYF,TGTGCCACGGGACTAGCGGATAGCACAGATACGCAGTATTTT
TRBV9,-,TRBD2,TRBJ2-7,CASSVGREPLSYEQYF,TGTGCCAGCAGCGTGGGGCGGGAGCCCCTCTCCTACGAGCAGTACTTC
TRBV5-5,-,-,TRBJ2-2,CASSFSGSGELFF,TGTGCCAGCAGCTTTTCGGGATCCGGGGAGCTGTTTTTT
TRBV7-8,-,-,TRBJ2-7,CASSPHRESPLGEQYF,TGTGCCAGCAGCCCACACCGGGAGAGTCCTCTAGGCGAGCAGTACTTC
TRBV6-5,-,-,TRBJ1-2,CASRQRLNYGYTF,TGTGCCAGCAGACAGAGACTAAACTATGGCTACACCTTC